This record covers a single TCR beta chain. As yet, its antigen is unknown. This could be a read error, since a much larger clone is one nucleotide away. The CDR3 runs 17 residues. V lost 2 bases and J 0 bases, leaving 13 bases between the germline ends. This sample stems from a study of T-cell reconstitution after alpha-beta-depleted transplantation in children. Points from the study as a whole: The authors attributed T-cell counts and diversity one year after transplant mostly to newly produced T cells. At around two months after transplant, the alpha-beta T cells were reportedly derived from several hundred expanded clones that came from non-depleted graft cells. TCRbeta diversity was high at day 60 in some patients (a result of surviving recipient T cells and thymic progenitors).

TCRbeta library preparation incorporated unique molecular identifiers. MiXCR was run by TCRdb on the PCR reads, yielding one entry per CDR3 protein. The table shows about 170,000 distinct CDR3 sequences, with around 10% occurring only once. The source was PBMCs, collected before TCRalphabeta/CD19-depleted stem cell transplant. The chain links TRBV12-3 or TRBV12-4 to TRBJ2-2; D ambiguous. This clonotype was obtained from a boy aged 2 to 10 with acute myeloid leukemia, due to receive a stem cell transplant. CDR3 coding DNA: TGTGCCAGCAGTTTAAGGTCCCTTGGACCGAACACCGGGGAGCTGTTTTTT. Protein: CASSLRSLGPNTGELFF.